This TCR beta chain was sequenced in a study of T cells after posttransplantation cyclophosphamide. V lost 1 base, J lost 5 bases, and 3 bases stayed unmatched. CDR3 length: 14 residues. CDR1 and CDR2 from the germline V gene are SGHDN and FVKESK. Here immunoSEQ multiplex PCR was the method, and the copy in TCRdb shows in-frame clones only, minus some. The sample gives under 45,000 clones, none seen only once, and the top ten clones hold about 6.2%. This clone has ten or more counts. Sequenced: PBMCs. The chain recombines TRBV14 with TRBJ1-2, with 8 bases lining up with TRBD1. The receptor comes from a man aged 25 to 40 in good health and a related stem cell transplant donor. The CDR3 nucleotides are TGTGCCAGCAGCCAAGGGGGGGACAGGTATGGCTACACCTTC. Its translation is CASSQGGDRYGYTF.